The next 13 T cell receptor beta chains were all read from a single sample in a study of CD8+ T cells in alopecia areata. Treatment in this sample: oral pan-JAK inhibitor, 5-10 mg twice daily. RNA extraction was followed by reverse transcription into cDNA, which acted as the sequencing template. Measured with immunoSEQ multiplex PCR; TCRdb has only the in-frame clones, and not every one. The sample records about 160,000 clones, 55% to 75% being singletons. The sample in question was CD4+ T cells sorted from blood, obtained at week 4, from a patient treated with tofacitinib. Receptor source: a human donor with alopecia areata.

The chain has TRBV29-1 and TRBJ1-2; no firm D call. Germline-derived CDR1 and CDR2 are SQVTM and ANQGSEA. V was pared by 0 bases and J by 2 bases, with 10 bases between. The CDR3 runs to 14 residues. CDR3 loop: CSVEEWEGNYGYTF. The CDR3 coding sequence is TGCAGCGTTGAAGAGTGGGAGGGAAACTATGGCTACACCTTC.

This clone has just one count. The CDR3 coding sequence is TGCGCCAGCAGCGACAGGGTCCAAGAGACCCAGTACTTC. Protein sequence: CASSDRVQETQYF. The J gene is TRBJ2-5, the V gene TRBV5-1; 7 bases align to TRBD1. The CDR3 covers 13 residues. V lost 4 bases and J lost 1; bases outside the gene matches: 1. Germline V gene lookup returns CDR1 SGHRS and CDR2 YFSETQ.

This clone has a single count. The V call is TRBV7-9, the J call TRBJ1-5, with D uncertain. Trimming took off 6 bases at V and 3 bases at J, with 6 bases between the two ends. The germline V gene has CDR1 SEHNR and CDR2 FQNEAQ (reference sequence). This CDR3 comprises 12 residues. CDR3 sequence (DNA): TGTGCCAGCAGTCTGCCCAATCAGCCCCAGCATTTT. Residues: CASSLPNQPQHF.

Concerning this clone itself: Different DNA sequences within this sample yield the same CDR3. V gene TRBV29-1 combines with J gene TRBJ1-2; 9 bases map to TRBD1. The CDR3 covers 12 residues. V lost 6 bases, J lost 4 bases, and 3 bases stayed unmatched. Per the germline V gene, CDR1 is SQVTM and CDR2 is ANQGSEA. The CDR3 protein is CSVAGQGYGYTF. The CDR3 DNA reads TGCAGCGTCGCGGGACAGGGCTATGGCTACACCTTC.

This chain connects TRBV30 to TRBJ1-1, with a tentative D call TRBD1 (5 bases). The CDR3 has 11 residues. Trimming removed 5 bases from V and 3 bases from J, with 7 bases in between. The germline CDR1 and CDR2 sequences are GTSNPN and SVGIG (reference sequence). The CDR3 spells CAWGTDTEAFF. The DNA for the CDR3 is TGTGCCTGGGGGACGGACACTGAAGCTTTCTTT.

This chain connects TRBV29-1 to TRBJ1-1, with 7 bases identical to TRBD1. The CDR3 contains 12 residues. Germline CDR1 SQVTM, CDR2 ANQGSEA. Losses at the gene ends were 8 bases for V and 3 bases for J; bases not matched to a gene: 6. The chain's CDR3 is CSFRDSYTEAFF. CDR3 coding DNA: TGCAGCTTCCGGGACAGCTACACTGAAGCTTTCTTT.

The rearrangement joins TRBV11-2 to TRBJ2-5; tentative D call: TRBD2 (5 bases). The CDR3 is 14 amino acids. Germline CDR1 is SGHAT and CDR2 is FQNNGV. The V end was cut by 5 bases, the J end by 5 bases, with 15 bases between. The CDR3 loop is CASSVRTARETQYF. The CDR3, as DNA: TGTGCCAGCAGCGTAAGGACTGCTCGGGAGACCCAGTACTTC.

This chain links TRBV5-1 with TRBJ1-1; no clear D. The length of the CDR3 is 15 residues. V was clipped by 0 bases and J by 1 base, with 10 bases between them. Per germline, CDR1 SGHRS and CDR2 YFSETQ. As DNA, the CDR3 is TGCGCCAGCAGCTTGGAGGGATTTGGGAACACTGAAGCTTTCTTT. It translates to CASSLEGFGNTEAFF. The variable domain in full, completed from reference TRBV5-1 and TRBJ1-1, reads KAGVTQTPRYLIKTRGQQVTLSCSPISGHRSVSWYQQTPGQGLQFLFEYFSETQRNKGNFPGRFSGRQFSNSRSEMNVSTLELGDSALYLCASSLEGFGNTEAFFGQGTRLTVV.

This clone was counted a few times. V gene TRBV12-2 combines with J gene TRBJ1-5. TRBV12-2 is a pseudogene segment. The CDR3 runs to 16 residues. CDR3 in DNA: TGTGCAAGTCGCCCTCCCATTCCCTATAGCAATCAGCCCCAGCATTTT. This sequence encodes CASRPPIPYSNQPQHF.

The rearrangement uses TRBV2 and TRBJ1-1, with D maybe TRBD1 (6 bases). Germline V gives CDR1 SNHLY, CDR2 FYNNEI. The V end was cut by 4 bases, the J end by 4 bases, with 13 bases between. The CDR3 loop spans 14 amino acids. CDR3 DNA sequence: TGTGCCAGCAGTGGAGGCAGGGGTGGCACTGAAGCTTTCTTT. Its translation is CASSGGRGGTEAFF.

In the case of this clone: This sample also contains other DNA sequences that code for the same CDR3. The chain uses TRBV30 and TRBJ1-6; 7 bases are a match to TRBD1. V was pared by 0 bases and J by 7 bases, with 0 bases of the junction left unmatched. The CDR3 loop spans 13 amino acids. Germline CDR1 and CDR2: GTSNPN and SVGIG (reference sequence). The CDR3 region has the DNA TGTGCCTGGAGTGTAGGGGGCAATTCACCCCTCCACTTT. Amino acids: CAWSVGGNSPLHF. Complete variable domain (other parts from reference TRBV30 and TRBJ1-6): SQTIHQWPATLVQPVGSPLSLECTVEGTSNPNLYWYRQAAGRGLQLLFYSVGIGQISSEVPQNLSASRPQDRQFILSSKKLLLSDSGFYLCAWSVGGNSPLHFGNGTRLTVT.

The J gene is TRBJ1-2, the V gene TRBV30; D might be TRBD1 (5 bases). Germline CDR1 and CDR2: GTSNPN and SVGIG (reference sequence). Deletions cut 0 bases from V and 13 bases from J, with 15 bases between. The CDR3 consists of 12 residues. CDR3: CAWSVYGAGTTF. DNA of the CDR3: TGTGCCTGGAGTGTATATGGGGCTGGAACCACCTTC.

V is TRBV7-8 and J is TRBJ1-2; no firm D call. Germline V lookup: CDR1 SGHVS, CDR2 FQNEAQ. The CDR3 consists of 14 residues. V lost 4 bases and J 5 bases, leaving 14 bases between the germline ends. The CDR3 region is CASSSLKGRYGYTF. As DNA, the CDR3 is TGTGCCAGCAGCTCCCTGAAGGGCCGATATGGCTACACCTTC.